This is a list of T cell receptor beta chains from one sample in a study of CD8 T cells in Susac syndrome. TCRdb recomputed calls from the immunoSEQ multiplex PCR reads with MiXCR, one row per CDR3 protein. The sample carries just over 150,000 distinct CDR3 sequences, approximately 96% recorded once. The sequencing input was CD4+ T cells from PBMCs. Source of these receptors: a human donor with Susac syndrome. CDR3s include the opening cysteine and the closing phenylalanine or tryptophan. A D gene is named only where the DNA matches it firmly. Clone size is not always given. Where it is, it says once, few, many or a class for expanded clones.

>TRBV27|few|TRBJ1-1|-
CASSLSPGAGTEAFF
TGTGCCAGCAGTTTATCCCCAGGGGCTGGAACTGAAGCTTTCTTT
>TRBV20-1|-|TRBJ2-1|TRBD2
CSAQAGGRLEQFF
TGCAGTGCCCAAGCGGGGGGGCGCCTTGAGCAGTTCTTC
>TRBV20-1|-|TRBJ2-1|TRBD2
CSARDGSGGVNEQFF
TGCAGTGCTAGAGATGGAAGCGGGGGGGTCAATGAGCAGTTCTTC
>TRBV18|-|TRBJ2-7|-
CASSPPAGPYEQYF
TGTGCCAGCTCACCCCCGGCGGGGCCCTACGAGCAGTACTTC
>TRBV3-1|-|TRBJ2-4|TRBD1
CASSPGQVVDIQYF
TGTGCCAGCAGCCCGGGACAGGTGGTAGACATTCAGTACTTC
>TRBV12-3/TRBV12-4|-|TRBJ1-4|-
CASQSNRDGNEKLFF
TGTGCCAGCCAGTCCAACCGGGACGGGAATGAAAAACTGTTTTTT
>TRBV12-3/TRBV12-4|few|TRBJ2-2|-
CASTLQVNTGELFF
TGTGCCAGCACCTTACAGGTGAACACCGGGGAGCTGTTTTTT
>TRBV19|-|TRBJ2-5|TRBD2
CASSPRLAGIQETQYF
TGTGCCAGTAGCCCTAGACTAGCGGGGATACAAGAGACCCAGTACTTC
>TRBV20-1|-|TRBJ1-1|TRBD1
CSAIDRADTEAFF
TGCAGTGCTATCGACAGGGCGGACACTGAAGCTTTCTTT
>TRBV18|-|TRBJ1-5|TRBD1
CASSLGTAINQPQHF
TGTGCCAGCTCACTTGGGACAGCGATTAATCAGCCCCAGCATTTT
>TRBV29-1|-|TRBJ2-1|-
CSVKGLGFYNEQFF
TGCAGCGTAAAAGGGCTAGGCTTCTACAATGAGCAGTTCTTC
>TRBV9|-|TRBJ1-2|-
CASSVGSLGNYGYTF
TGTGCCAGCAGCGTAGGTTCACTGGGTAACTATGGCTACACCTTC
>TRBV29-1|once|TRBJ1-1|TRBD1
CSVERDSSYTEAFF
TGCAGCGTTGAAAGGGACAGCTCTTACACTGAAGCTTTCTTT
>TRBV20-1|-|TRBJ2-3|TRBD2
CSARDRLAGATDTQYF
TGCAGTGCTAGAGATCGGCTAGCGGGGGCCACAGATACGCAGTATTTT
>TRBV7-9|few|TRBJ2-5|-
CASSRRGGETQYF
TGTGCCAGCAGCCGTCGGGGAGGAGAGACCCAGTACTTC
>TRBV6-6|-|TRBJ1-3|-
CASSPPILSGNTIYF
TGTGCCAGCAGTCCCCCGATCCTCTCTGGAAACACCATATATTTT
>TRBV5-1|-|TRBJ2-1|TRBD2
CASSQGLGASEQFF
TGCGCCAGCAGCCAGGGACTAGGGGCTAGTGAGCAGTTCTTC
>TRBV4-1|once|TRBJ2-3|-
CASSQMASTDTQYF
TGCGCCAGCAGCCAAATGGCCAGCACAGATACGCAGTATTTT
>TRBV4-1|-|TRBJ2-7|-
CASSQVYSSSYEQYF
TGCGCCAGCAGCCAAGTCTACTCCTCCTCCTACGAGCAGTACTTC
>TRBV20-1|once|TRBJ2-3|-
CSASESQGSTDTQYF
TGCAGTGCTTCAGAGAGTCAGGGAAGCACAGATACGCAGTATTTT
>TRBV29-1|-|TRBJ2-7|-
CSVDTNSYEQYF
TGCAGCGTTGACACAAACTCCTACGAGCAGTACTTC
>TRBV11-1|-|TRBJ2-1|TRBD2
CASSPRLADSYNEQFF
TGTGCCAGCAGCCCGAGACTAGCGGACTCCTACAATGAGCAGTTCTTC
>TRBV5-1|-|TRBJ1-6|-
CASSLSPSNNSPLHF
TGCGCCAGCAGCTTGTCCCCCAGCAATAATTCACCCCTCCACTTT
>TRBV24-1|-|TRBJ2-1|-
CATSRSSYNEQFF
TGTGCCACCAGTCGTAGCTCCTACAATGAGCAGTTCTTC
>TRBV4-2|-|TRBJ1-1|-
CASSHLEEGTEAFF
TGTGCCAGCAGCCACCTGGAAGAAGGTACTGAAGCTTTCTTT
>TRBV24-1|-|TRBJ2-3|TRBD1
CATSDPGQGPDTQYF
TGTGCCACCAGTGACCCGGGACAGGGACCAGATACGCAGTATTTT
>TRBV14|-|TRBJ1-1|-
CASSQVPGAQAFF
TGTGCCAGCAGCCAAGTACCCGGGGCCCAAGCTTTCTTT
>TRBV18|-|TRBJ2-5|-
CASSLKEETQYF
TGTGCCAGCTCCCTCAAGGAAGAGACCCAGTACTTC
>TRBV7-3|few|TRBJ2-2|-
CASSQAGANTGELFF
TGTGCCAGCAGTCAAGCCGGGGCTAACACCGGGGAGCTGTTTTTT
>TRBV7-9|-|TRBJ1-1|-
CASSAGLTGNTEAFF
TGTGCCAGCAGCGCTGGCCTAACGGGGAACACTGAAGCTTTCTTT
>TRBV20-1|-|TRBJ1-2|TRBD1
CSARDWDRHGYTF
TGCAGTGCTAGAGATTGGGACAGACATGGCTACACCTTC
>TRBV29-1|-|TRBJ2-4|-
CSVATNKNIQYF
TGCAGCGTTGCGACTAACAAAAACATTCAGTACTTC
>TRBV15|-|TRBJ2-2|TRBD2
CATSRDRTRGAGELFF
TGTGCCACCAGCAGAGATCGGACTAGAGGCGCCGGGGAGCTGTTTTTT
>TRBV9|once|TRBJ1-2|-
CASSVEVWQGPYGYTF
TGTGCCAGCAGCGTAGAGGTGTGGCAGGGGCCCTATGGCTACACCTTC
>TRBV20-1|-|TRBJ1-2|TRBD1
CSATHRGLGYTF
TGCAGTGCTACTCACAGGGGTTTAGGCTACACCTTC
>TRBV4-1|-|TRBJ1-2|TRBD1
CASSPDRDSYGYTF
TGCGCCAGCAGCCCGGACAGGGACTCGTATGGCTACACCTTC
>TRBV6-1|-|TRBJ2-5|TRBD2
CASSLTGLAGGNQETQYF
TGTGCCAGCAGCTTGACGGGACTAGCGGGGGGCAACCAAGAGACCCAGTACTTC
>TRBV9|-|TRBJ1-3|-
CASSVKGTVGNTIYF
TGTGCCAGCAGCGTAAAGGGGACCGTCGGAAACACCATATATTTT
>TRBV9|-|TRBJ1-6|-
CASSQGIGNSPLHF
TGTGCCAGCAGCCAGGGGATAGGGAATTCACCCCTCCACTTT
>TRBV11-2|-|TRBJ2-2|-
CASSMGDRANTGELFF
TGTGCCAGCAGCATGGGGGACCGAGCGAACACCGGGGAGCTGTTTTTT
>TRBV5-4|-|TRBJ2-7|TRBD2
CASSFQRGAYEQYF
TGTGCCAGCAGCTTCCAGCGGGGGGCCTACGAGCAGTACTTC
>TRBV20-1|-|TRBJ2-7|TRBD2
CSARAQLAGGYEQYF
TGCAGTGCTAGAGCACAACTAGCGGGGGGATACGAGCAGTACTTC
>TRBV20-1|-|TRBJ1-4|TRBD1
CSARDGTDRHF
TGCAGTGCTAGAGACGGGACAGATCGCCATTTT
>TRBV29-1|-|TRBJ2-1|TRBD2
CSVGASGGPHNEQFF
TGCAGCGTTGGAGCAAGCGGGGGGCCGCACAATGAGCAGTTCTTC
>TRBV7-9|-|TRBJ2-2|TRBD2
CASSKTSGVSGELFF
TGTGCCAGCAGCAAGACTAGCGGGGTATCCGGGGAGCTGTTTTTT
>TRBV5-1|once|TRBJ2-7|-
CASSNRDTYEQYF
TGCGCCAGCAGCAACCGGGACACCTACGAGCAGTACTTC
>TRBV3-1|once|TRBJ1-1|-
CASSQEAWAPNTEAFF
TGTGCCAGCAGCCAAGAAGCTTGGGCTCCGAACACTGAAGCTTTCTTT
>TRBV20-1|-|TRBJ1-2|-
CSARDQGKNYGYTF
TGCAGTGCTAGGGATCAGGGGAAGAACTATGGCTACACCTTC